The T cell receptor beta chain described here comes from a study of T-cell memory formation after mild COVID-19. Background on the study: Largely, the TCR clusters proved donor specific. Study-level results: Contracting CD8+ clones were enriched in EMRA, CD4+ mainly in CM and EM. Later expanders leaned CD4+, whereas clones that contracted between day 15 and 85 were balanced CD4/CD8.

TCRdb ran MiXCR on the 5' RACE reads and lists one entry per CDR3 protein. The sample includes 350,000 or so distinct CDR3 sequences, around 20% of them seen just once. As concerns this clonotype: Its antigen remains unknown.

The germline V gene has CDR1 MGHDK and CDR2 SYGVNS. Germline trimming cut 2 bases from V and 4 bases from J; bases unmatched to any gene: 7. The CDR3 is 15 amino acids. This clonotype originated in a man aged 18-30 years who had mild COVID-19 (a few samples of this study predate the infection). Cell type and time point are not known. The sequencing input was PBMCs or a T cell subset sorted from them (not recorded which). The chain joins TRBV25-1 to TRBJ2-7, with 8 bases that match TRBD1. The CDR3 nucleotides are TGTGCCAGCAGTGAAACCGGACAGGGATGGTACGAGCAGTACTTC. Its translation is CASSETGQGWYEQYF.